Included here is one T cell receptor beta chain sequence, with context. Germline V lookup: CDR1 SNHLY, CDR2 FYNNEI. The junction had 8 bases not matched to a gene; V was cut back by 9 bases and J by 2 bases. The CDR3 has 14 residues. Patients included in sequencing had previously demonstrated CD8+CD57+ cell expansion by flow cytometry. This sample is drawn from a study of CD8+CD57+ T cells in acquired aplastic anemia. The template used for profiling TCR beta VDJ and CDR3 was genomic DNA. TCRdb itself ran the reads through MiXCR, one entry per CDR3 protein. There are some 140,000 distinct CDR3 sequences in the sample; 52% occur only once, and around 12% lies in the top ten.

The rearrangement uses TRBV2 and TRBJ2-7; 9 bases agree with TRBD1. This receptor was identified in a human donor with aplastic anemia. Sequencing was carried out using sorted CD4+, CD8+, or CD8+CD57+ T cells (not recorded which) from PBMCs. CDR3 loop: CARSRDRETYEQYF. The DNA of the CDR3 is TGTGCCAGGAGCCGGGACAGGGAAACCTACGAGCAGTACTTC.